Below, 8 T cell receptor beta chains from the same sample are listed, as sequenced in a study of low-dose radiotherapy and immunotherapy resistance in tumors. As to time point: after trial treatment. Specified treatment: LDRT plus nivolumab, ipilimumab, low-dose cyclophosphamide and aspirin (RACIN trial). The authors amplified TCRs for approximately 20 PCR cycles with a constant-region primer and a V-primer adapter. TCRdb ran MiXCR on the reads and lists one entry per CDR3 protein. The sample includes around 57,000 distinct CDR3 sequences, approximately 33% of them seen just once. This material consisted of PBMCs, taken after low-dose radiotherapy plus immunotherapy. These TCRs come from a male donor with rectosigmoid adenocarcinoma.

The rearrangement links TRBV20-1 to TRBJ1-1; 7 bases are shared with TRBD1. The germline V gene has CDR1 DFQATT and CDR2 SNEGSKA (reference sequence). J was trimmed by 4 bases and V by 3 bases; bases with no gene match: 2. This CDR3 spans 12 amino acids. CDR3 coding DNA: TGCAGTGCTAGGGAGGGGGCCACTGAAGCTTTCTTT. Residues: CSAREGATEAFF.

This CDR3 is CASSQTVSGNTIYF. The CDR3 bases are TGCGCCAGCAGCCAGACAGTCTCTGGAAACACCATATATTTT. This chain connects TRBV4-1 to TRBJ1-3; D possibly corresponds to TRBD1 (5 bases). This CDR3 spans 14 amino acids. Per germline, CDR1 MGHRA and CDR2 YSYEKL. Trimming removed 3 bases from V and 0 bases from J, with 6 bases in between.

V and J are TRBV6-2 or TRBV6-3 and TRBJ2-1, with D maybe TRBD1 (6 bases). The length of the CDR3 is 16 residues. Trimming took 1 base from V and 0 from J, leaving 10 bases between them. Germline CDR1 reads MNHEY; CDR2 reads SVGEGT. The CDR3 DNA reads TGTGCCAGCAGTTACTGGGACATAAGCTCCTACAATGAGCAGTTCTTC. Amino acid sequence: CASSYWDISSYNEQFF.

V is TRBV28 and J is TRBJ2-6; D gene unclear. CDR3 length: 17 residues. The V gene lost 1 base and the J gene lost 0 bases, with 10 bases spanning the gap. Germline V lookup: CDR1 MDHEN, CDR2 SYDVKM. The CDR3 sequence: CASSLFSGFSGANVLTF. The CDR3 nucleotides read TGTGCCAGCAGTTTATTTTCTGGTTTCTCTGGGGCCAACGTCCTGACTTTC. The whole variable domain, remainder taken from reference TRBV28 and TRBJ2-6, is DVKVTQSSRYLVKRTGEKVFLECVQDMDHENMFWYRQDPGLGLRLIYFSYDVKMKEKGDIPEGYSVSREKKERFSLILESASTNQTSMYLCASSLFSGFSGANVLTFGAGSRLTVL.

In its sample, this clonotype was seen many times. The rearrangement uses TRBV4-2 and TRBJ2-5; D is ambiguous. The germline gives CDR1 LGHNA, CDR2 YNFKEQ. CDR3 length: 13 residues. V was cut by 0 bases and J by 7 bases, with 9 bases left in between. The CDR3 DNA reads as TGTGCCAGCAGCCAAGATCGAGTGGGGACCCAGTACTTC. Its protein is CASSQDRVGTQYF.

The CDR3 DNA follows: TGTGCCATCAGACCCGGACGATCAACTAATGAAAAACTGTTTTTT. This sequence encodes CAIRPGRSTNEKLFF. V is TRBV10-3 and J is TRBJ1-4; the D is unclear. Germline V gene data show CDR1 as ENHRY and CDR2 as SYGVKD. Deletions cut 6 bases from V and 0 bases from J, with 11 bases between. CDR3 length equals 15 residues.

This chain joins TRBV5-1 and TRBJ2-3; no definite D call. The V and J ends lost 3 bases and 5 bases respectively, with 13 bases between them. CDR1 is SGHRS, CDR2 YFSETQ, per germline. CDR3 length equals 14 residues. CDR3 sequence (DNA): TGCGCCAGCAGCTCGGGCCCCGCCCAAGATACGCAGTATTTT. Translated, it gives CASSSGPAQDTQYF.

This clonotype appeared many times. CDR3: CASSRTGTTGELFF. The DNA of the CDR3 is TGTGCCAGTAGTAGGACAGGGACCACCGGGGAGCTGTTTTTT. V is TRBV19 and J is TRBJ2-2; 8 nucleotides align to TRBD1. The CDR3 covers 14 residues. Per the germline V gene, CDR1 is LNHDA and CDR2 is SQIVND (reference sequence). V lost 4 bases and J lost 4; bases outside the gene matches: 2. The whole variable domain, remainder taken from reference TRBV19 and TRBJ2-2, is DGGITQSPKYLFRKEGQNVTLSCEQNLNHDAMYWYRQDPGQGLRLIYYSQIVNDFQKGDIAEGYSVSREKKESFPLTVTSAQKNPTAFYLCASSRTGTTGELFFGEGSRLTVL.